This entry lists 24 T cell receptor beta chains sequenced from one sample in a study of a mutant IDH1 vaccine in newly diagnosed glioma. Measured with immunoSEQ multiplex PCR; TCRdb has only the in-frame clones, and not every one. In the table there are 58,000 or so clones, about 90% of which are singletons. Time point noted: week 23, last vaccination. What each vaccine dose contained was 300 ug of mutant IDH1 20-mer peptide, accompanied by topical imiquimod. Their antigens are not known. The sequences come from PBMCs, collected from a glioma patient whose treatment included an IDH1 peptide vaccine. These receptors were obtained from a man aged 35 to 55 with glioma.

The chain is built from TRBV6-6 and TRBJ2-7; D is unresolved. The germline V gene encodes CDR1 MNHNY and CDR2 SVGAGI (reference sequence). The CDR3 is made up of 12 amino acids. V shed 0 bases and J shed 5 bases, with 5 bases lying between them. The CDR3 DNA reads as TGTGCCAGCAGTTACTCTCAAAACGAGCAGTACTTC. Protein sequence: CASSYSQNEQYF.

The rearrangement joins TRBV19 to TRBJ1-2, with TRBD1 as a possible D gene (5 bases). V lost 8 bases and J lost 4, with 14 bases in between. Germline CDR1 and CDR2: LNHDA and SQIVND (reference sequence). The CDR3 sequence is 13 residues long. The CDR3 nucleotides read TGTGCCAGTCGTCGGTCGGGGGTCTATGGCTACACCTTC. Protein sequence: CASRRSGVYGYTF.

The chain is built from TRBV6-5 and TRBJ2-1, with a weak D call TRBD2 (6 bases). V was clipped by 10 bases and J by 7 bases, with 23 bases between them. Germline V gene data show CDR1 as MNHEY and CDR2 as SVGAGI. The CDR3 loop spans 15 amino acids. This CDR3 reads CANFPLRDLTNEQFF. The CDR3 DNA follows: TGTGCCAACTTCCCCCTGCGGGACTTAACTAATGAGCAGTTCTTC.

By share, this clone ranks as medium-sized (0.01 to 0.1%). This rearrangement joins TRBV4-3 to TRBJ2-1; the D is unclear. The V end lost 3 bases, the J end lost 4 bases, and 7 bases lay between the germline ends. The CDR3 has 13 amino acids. In germline, CDR1 is LGHNA, CDR2 YSLEER. The CDR3 sequence is CASSQTPYNEQFF. CDR3 nucleotide sequence: TGCGCCAGCAGCCAGACACCGTACAATGAGCAGTTCTTC.

The chain combines TRBV5-1 with TRBJ2-5; D remains ambiguous. The length of the CDR3 is 13 residues. Per the germline V gene, CDR1 is SGHRS and CDR2 is YFSETQ. V lost 0 bases, J lost 7 bases, and 10 bases lay in between. The DNA for the CDR3 is TGCGCCAGCAGCTTGGAACAGCTCCCGACCCAGTACTTC. Its protein is CASSLEQLPTQYF.

The chain uses TRBV11-2 and TRBJ2-7, with D unclear. This CDR3 is 14 amino acids long. Per germline, CDR1 SGHAT and CDR2 FQNNGV. V was shortened by 5 bases and J by 0 bases, with 11 bases between the two germline ends. CDR3 protein: CASSPLFSSYEQYF. CDR3 DNA: TGTGCCAGCAGCCCGTTATTCAGCTCCTACGAGCAGTACTTC.

This chain's CDR3 is CASRSGWAYEQYF. In DNA, the CDR3 is TGTGCCAGCAGATCTGGTTGGGCCTACGAGCAGTACTTC. The chain joins TRBV6-5 to TRBJ2-7; D unclear. Trimming left V 6 bases short and J 2 bases short, with 11 bases between. The germline CDR1 and CDR2 sequences are MNHEY and SVGAGI. The CDR3 is 13 amino acids.

This chain joins TRBV5-1 and TRBJ2-2; no clear D gene. Trimming left V 0 bases short and J 2 bases short, with 5 bases between. The CDR3 contains 14 residues. Germline V lookup: CDR1 SGHRS, CDR2 YFSETQ. This chain's CDR3 is CASSLAPNTGELFF. The CDR3 DNA reads TGCGCCAGCAGCTTGGCACCTAACACCGGGGAGCTGTTTTTT.

This clone was detected only once. CDR3 in amino acids: CATSITGSSYEQYF. CDR3 DNA sequence: TGTGCCACCAGCATCACAGGGAGCTCCTACGAGCAGTACTTC. The chain combines TRBV15 with TRBJ2-7, with D possibly matching TRBD1 (6 bases). CDR3 length equals 14 residues. Trimming stripped 4 bases from V and 0 bases from J, with 10 bases between. Germline V CDR1 and CDR2: LNHNV, YYDKDF (reference sequence).

The V gene is TRBV6-6, the J gene TRBJ2-3; 8 bases align to TRBD2. This CDR3 spans 15 amino acids. The germline V gene encodes CDR1 MNHNY and CDR2 SVGAGI (reference sequence). V gave up 4 bases and J gave up 3 bases; unmatched junction bases: 6. Here the CDR3 reads CASSWSGSGTDTQYF. The DNA of the CDR3 is TGTGCCAGCAGTTGGAGCGGGAGTGGGACAGATACGCAGTATTTT.

This sequence joins TRBV4-2 and TRBJ2-5; 14 bases are shared with TRBD2. The CDR3 has 18 residues. Germline CDR1 and CDR2: LGHNA and YNFKEQ. The V gene end was trimmed by 4 bases and the J gene end by 6 bases; junction bases not matched to a gene: 13. As DNA, the CDR3 is TGTGCCAGCAGCCCTCTGGGACTAGCGGGAGAGATCGATCAGACCCAGTACTTC. Its protein product is CASSPLGLAGEIDQTQYF.

This chain links TRBV5-1 with TRBJ1-3; 7 nucleotides agree with TRBD1. V lost 4 bases and J lost 0; bases outside the gene matches: 4. Germline V gives CDR1 SGHRS, CDR2 YFSETQ. This CDR3 has 15 residues. CDR3 DNA sequence: TGCGCCAGCAGCGCGGGGACAGCCTCTGGAAACACCATATATTTT. Amino acids: CASSAGTASGNTIYF.

This clone was picked up a small number of times. V gene TRBV6-5 combines with J gene TRBJ2-2; D gene uncertain. Trimming removed 8 bases at V and 1 base at J, with 8 bases between. Germline V gives CDR1 MNHEY, CDR2 SVGAGI. The CDR3 consists of 13 residues. The CDR3 spells CASCEQNTGELFF. DNA for the CDR3: TGTGCCAGCTGCGAACAGAACACCGGGGAGCTGTTTTTT.

CDR3 residues: CASSFGFGLAGAKGNEQFF. In nucleotides, the CDR3 is TGTGCCAGCAGTTTCGGCTTCGGTCTAGCGGGAGCAAAGGGCAATGAGCAGTTCTTC. The rearrangement uses TRBV27 and TRBJ2-1; TRBD2 agrees at 10 bases. The CDR3 contains 19 residues. Germline lookup yields CDR1 MNHEY and CDR2 SMNVEV (reference sequence). Trimming at V came to 3 bases and at J to 6 bases, leaving 17 bases not matched to a gene.

The chain carries TRBV18 and TRBJ2-3; 10 bases align to TRBD1. In germline, CDR1 is KGHSH, CDR2 LQKENI. The CDR3 sequence is 15 residues long. The V and J ends lost 6 bases and 3 bases, in that order; junction bases with no gene match: 6. The CDR3 spells CASSPGQGGTDTQYF. CDR3 coding DNA: TGTGCCAGCTCGCCTGGACAGGGGGGTACAGATACGCAGTATTTT.

The chain's CDR3 is CASSPPGGTDTQYF. In nucleotides, the CDR3 is TGTGCCAGCAGCCCGCCGGGAGGAACAGATACGCAGTATTTT. The V gene is TRBV7-9, the J gene TRBJ2-3, with 7 positions matching TRBD2. Germline trimming cut 5 bases from V and 3 bases from J; bases unmatched to any gene: 5. This CDR3 is 14 amino acids long. Germline V CDR1 and CDR2: SEHNR, FQNEAQ (reference sequence). Full variable domain (remainder filled in from reference TRBV7-9 and TRBJ2-3): DTGVSQNPRHKITKRGQNVTFRCDPISEHNRLYWYRQTLGQGPEFLTYFQNEAQLEKSRLLSDRFSAERPKGSFSTLEIQRTEQGDSAMYLCASSPPGGTDTQYFGPGTRLTVL.

This clone was seen only once. CDR3 amino acids: CASSLLGYTQYF. CDR3 coding DNA: TGTGCCAGCAGTTTACTTGGCTATACGCAGTATTTT. V usage is TRBV27 and J usage is TRBJ2-3, with D unclear. V gave up 2 bases and J gave up 7 bases, with 7 bases separating them. This CDR3 contains 12 residues. The germline V gene encodes CDR1 MNHEY and CDR2 SMNVEV (reference sequence).

This sequence joins TRBV11-2 and TRBJ1-6; D unclear. The CDR3 sequence is 12 residues long. V lost 3 bases, J lost 7 bases, and 4 bases lay in between. CDR1 is SGHAT and CDR2 is FQNNGV in the germline V gene. The CDR3 loop reads CASSFGNSPLHF. CDR3 nucleotide sequence: TGTGCCAGCAGCTTCGGAAATTCACCCCTCCACTTT.

V gene TRBV5-5 combines with J gene TRBJ2-7, with 9 bases aligning to TRBD1. In germline, CDR1 is SGHKS, CDR2 YYEKEE (reference sequence). The CDR3 spans 15 residues. V was clipped by 0 bases and J by 6 bases; unmatched bases: 7. The CDR3 nucleotides are TGTGCCAGCAGCTTGGCCCCGACAGGGGGTCTCGAGCAGTACTTC. It specifies CASSLAPTGGLEQYF. Together with reference TRBV5-5 and TRBJ2-7, the CDR3 gives the full variable domain: DAGVTQSPTHLIKTRGQQVTLRCSPISGHKSVSWYQQVLGQGPQFIFQYYEKEERGRGNFPDRFSARQFPNYSSELNVNALLLGDSALYLCASSLAPTGGLEQYFGPGTRLTVT.

In this sample, this clone turned up once. The V call is TRBV6-1, the J call TRBJ1-4; TRBD1 is a possible D gene (5 bases). The CDR3 has 15 amino acids. Trimming left V 0 bases short and J 8 bases short, with 13 bases between. Germline V gene data show CDR1 as MNHNS and CDR2 as SASEGT. CDR3 residues: CASSEARDWGEKLFF. The CDR3 region has the DNA TGTGCCAGCAGTGAAGCTCGGGACTGGGGAGAAAAACTGTTTTTT.

This sequence joins TRBV6-6 and TRBJ2-5; 10 nucleotides line up with TRBD2. Germline CDR1 MNHNY, CDR2 SVGAGI (reference sequence). The trim removed 8 bases at V and 4 bases at J, leaving 7 bases unmatched. The CDR3 length is 14 residues. For the CDR3, the DNA is TGTGCCAGCCTACTAGCGGGGCCCAGAGAGACCCAGTACTTC. Translating gives CASLLAGPRETQYF.

This clone was detected only a few times. This chain joins TRBV15 and TRBJ1-1; unclear D gene. Trimming took off 5 bases at V and 3 bases at J, with 10 bases between the two ends. The CDR3 is 13 amino acids. Germline V gene lookup returns CDR1 LNHNV and CDR2 YYDKDF (reference sequence). CDR3 bases: TGTGCCACCAGCTATTCCCAGTACACTGAAGCTTTCTTT. This gives the protein CATSYSQYTEAFF.

The J gene is TRBJ1-1, the V gene TRBV28, with D unresolved. From germline, CDR1 is MDHEN and CDR2 SYDVKM. The CDR3 has 12 amino acids. V was shortened by 7 bases and J by 4 bases, with 10 bases between the two germline ends. CDR3 region: CASNSYSTEAFF. The CDR3 bases are TGTGCCAGCAATTCTTACTCCACTGAAGCTTTCTTT.

V gene TRBV19 combines with J gene TRBJ2-6, with D possibly TRBD1 on 5 matching bases. From germline, CDR1 is LNHDA and CDR2 SQIVND (reference sequence). The CDR3 length is 19 residues. V was cut by 4 bases and J by 3 bases, with 22 bases left in between. The DNA for the CDR3 is TGTGCCAGTAGTAACCACGGACATCAAGCAGTGGGTGGGGCCAACGTCCTGACTTTC. Protein: CASSNHGHQAVGGANVLTF. The entire variable domain, with the rest obtained from reference TRBV19 and TRBJ2-6, is as follows: DGGITQSPKYLFRKEGQNVTLSCEQNLNHDAMYWYRQDPGQGLRLIYYSQIVNDFQKGDIAEGYSVSREKKESFPLTVTSAQKNPTAFYLCASSNHGHQAVGGANVLTFGAGSRLTVL.